These T cell receptor beta chains were read from a single sample in a study of shared clonotypes between healthy human individuals. Clones were read by immunoSEQ multiplex PCR, and TCRdb kept only the in-frame ones, dropping some. The sample includes 2,500,000 or so clones, 93% of them seen just once. Sequencing used naive CD4+ T cells from PBMCs. These receptors originate from a man aged 18 to 29 in good health. Some clones in this sample may be carry-over from other donors' samples. Both conserved end residues are part of each CDR3. The order of the fields is clone size, J gene, D gene, V gene, CDR3 DNA, CDR3 protein. D genes are given only for firm matches. Clone size is not always given. Where it is, it says once, few, many or a class for expanded clones.

clone size: -; J gene: TRBJ1-4; D gene: TRBD1; V gene: TRBV5-1; CDR3 DNA: TGCGCCAGCAGCTTGGATTCGGGACAGTATGAAAAACTGTTTTTT; CDR3 protein: CASSLDSGQYEKLFF
clone size: -; J gene: TRBJ1-2; D gene: -; V gene: TRBV28; CDR3 DNA: TGTGCCAGCAGTCGAGAACAACGTCCGGGCTACACCTTC; CDR3 protein: CASSREQRPGYTF
clone size: -; J gene: TRBJ1-4; D gene: -; V gene: TRBV7-9; CDR3 DNA: TGTGCCAGCAGTCTCGGACAGCTTAACGGTGAAAAACTGTTTTTT; CDR3 protein: CASSLGQLNGEKLFF
clone size: -; J gene: TRBJ2-3; D gene: -; V gene: TRBV11-2; CDR3 DNA: TGTGCCAGCACCCGTACAGGACAAACAGATACGCAGTATTTT; CDR3 protein: CASTRTGQTDTQYF
clone size: -; J gene: TRBJ1-2; D gene: -; V gene: TRBV29-1; CDR3 DNA: TGCAGCGTTGGCGGGATCTATGGCTACACCTTC; CDR3 protein: CSVGGIYGYTF
clone size: -; J gene: TRBJ1-1; D gene: -; V gene: TRBV5-8; CDR3 DNA: TGTGCCAGCAGCTTGGTTCCGGGTTGGAACACTGAAGCTTTCTTT; CDR3 protein: CASSLVPGWNTEAFF
clone size: -; J gene: TRBJ1-5; D gene: -; V gene: TRBV7-9; CDR3 DNA: TGTGCCAGCAGCTTAGCCCCCCCGGGTTACAGCAATCAGCCCCAGCATTTT; CDR3 protein: CASSLAPPGYSNQPQHF
clone size: -; J gene: TRBJ2-1; D gene: TRBD2; V gene: TRBV7-2; CDR3 DNA: TGTGCCAGCAGCCGCGGGAGTAGCTCCTACAATGAGCAGTTCTTC; CDR3 protein: CASSRGSSSYNEQFF
clone size: -; J gene: TRBJ2-5; D gene: TRBD2; V gene: TRBV5-6; CDR3 DNA: TGTGCCAGCAGCTTGCAGACTAGCGGCTCGGGAGAGACCCAGTACTTC; CDR3 protein: CASSLQTSGSGETQYF
clone size: -; J gene: TRBJ2-1; D gene: -; V gene: TRBV25-1; CDR3 DNA: TGTGCCAGCAGCGGAACGGACAAACCCTACAATGAGCAGTTCTTC; CDR3 protein: CASSGTDKPYNEQFF
clone size: -; J gene: TRBJ2-3; D gene: -; V gene: TRBV12-5; CDR3 DNA: TGTGCTAGTGGTTTGGTGGGGGCAGATACGCAGTATTTT; CDR3 protein: CASGLVGADTQYF
clone size: -; J gene: TRBJ2-7; D gene: -; V gene: TRBV28; CDR3 DNA: TGTGCCAGCAGTACCCCCCGGTCCTACGAGCAGTACTTC; CDR3 protein: CASSTPRSYEQYF
clone size: -; J gene: TRBJ2-7; D gene: TRBD2; V gene: TRBV28; CDR3 DNA: TGTGCCAGCAGTGGACGGGGACTAGCTGTCTACGAGCAGTACTTC; CDR3 protein: CASSGRGLAVYEQYF
clone size: -; J gene: TRBJ2-5; D gene: TRBD1; V gene: TRBV6-5; CDR3 DNA: TGTGCCAGCAGTTACTCAGACAGGGGATTCGAGACCCAGTACTTC; CDR3 protein: CASSYSDRGFETQYF
clone size: -; J gene: TRBJ2-2; D gene: -; V gene: TRBV7-9; CDR3 DNA: TGTGCCCAAGGGGGGGATTTTACCGGGGAGCTGTTTTTT; CDR3 protein: CAQGGDFTGELFF
clone size: -; J gene: TRBJ1-4; D gene: -; V gene: TRBV11-2; CDR3 DNA: TGTGCCAGCAGCTTAGTAGGGGTCGAAAAACTGTTTTTT; CDR3 protein: CASSLVGVEKLFF
clone size: -; J gene: TRBJ1-4; D gene: -; V gene: TRBV5-1; CDR3 DNA: TGCGCCAGCAGCACGGGATTTAATGAAAAACTGTTTTTT; CDR3 protein: CASSTGFNEKLFF
clone size: -; J gene: TRBJ2-4; D gene: -; V gene: TRBV7-9; CDR3 DNA: TGTGCCAGCAGCCCGGTCGGAGCCAAAAACATTCAGTACTTC; CDR3 protein: CASSPVGAKNIQYF
clone size: -; J gene: TRBJ2-1; D gene: -; V gene: TRBV29-1; CDR3 DNA: TGCAGCGGGGGGGAAGTGGATGAGCAGTTCTTC; CDR3 protein: CSGGEVDEQFF
clone size: -; J gene: TRBJ2-7; D gene: -; V gene: TRBV18; CDR3 DNA: TGTGCCAGCTCACCTTCGACGGGCGCCTACGAGCAGTACTTC; CDR3 protein: CASSPSTGAYEQYF
clone size: -; J gene: TRBJ1-5; D gene: -; V gene: TRBV7-9; CDR3 DNA: TGTGCCAGCAGCTCAACGATCGGTGGGCCTGGGGGCAATCAGCCCCAGCATTTT; CDR3 protein: CASSSTIGGPGGNQPQHF
clone size: -; J gene: TRBJ2-4; D gene: TRBD1; V gene: TRBV18; CDR3 DNA: TGTGCCAGCTCAACCGGACAGGCTGGGGCCAAAAACATTCAGTACTTC; CDR3 protein: CASSTGQAGAKNIQYF
clone size: -; J gene: TRBJ2-2; D gene: TRBD2; V gene: TRBV9; CDR3 DNA: TGTGCCAGCAGCGTAGGGTTAGCGGGAGGTTTCGGGGAGCTGTTTTTT; CDR3 protein: CASSVGLAGGFGELFF
clone size: few; J gene: TRBJ1-2; D gene: -; V gene: TRBV7-2; CDR3 DNA: TGTGCCAGCAGCCGCCGGGGGGGGCTCGGCTATGGCTACACCTTC; CDR3 protein: CASSRRGGLGYGYTF
clone size: -; J gene: TRBJ1-2; D gene: TRBD1; V gene: TRBV27; CDR3 DNA: TGTGCCAGCAGTTACGGGACAGGCTATGGCTACACCTTC; CDR3 protein: CASSYGTGYGYTF
clone size: -; J gene: TRBJ2-1; D gene: TRBD2; V gene: TRBV7-3; CDR3 DNA: TGTGCCAGCAGCTTCCAGGGCGGGAGCTCCTACAATGAGCAGTTCTTC; CDR3 protein: CASSFQGGSSYNEQFF
clone size: -; J gene: TRBJ2-3; D gene: TRBD2; V gene: TRBV19; CDR3 DNA: TGTGCCACCAAAGCTCTAGCGGGAGGGCCTTCCTCGCAGTATTTT; CDR3 protein: CATKALAGGPSSQYF
clone size: once; J gene: TRBJ1-1; D gene: TRBD1; V gene: TRBV28; CDR3 DNA: TGTGCCAGCAGGCTAAGCGGACAGGGGAACACTGAAGCTTTCTTT; CDR3 protein: CASRLSGQGNTEAFF
clone size: -; J gene: TRBJ2-1; D gene: TRBD1; V gene: TRBV11-2; CDR3 DNA: TGTGCCAGCAGCTTGGGACAGAGCTTTAACAATGAGCAGTTCTTC; CDR3 protein: CASSLGQSFNNEQFF
clone size: -; J gene: TRBJ2-3; D gene: TRBD1; V gene: TRBV18; CDR3 DNA: TGTGCCAGCTCCCTCATCGGACAGGGTACAGATACGCAGTATTTT; CDR3 protein: CASSLIGQGTDTQYF
clone size: -; J gene: TRBJ1-1; D gene: -; V gene: TRBV29-1; CDR3 DNA: TGCAGCGGGGAACGACAGAACACTGAAGCTTTCTTT; CDR3 protein: CSGERQNTEAFF
clone size: -; J gene: TRBJ2-7; D gene: -; V gene: TRBV20-1; CDR3 DNA: TGCAGTGCCCCGGGGGACTACGAGCAGTACTTC; CDR3 protein: CSAPGDYEQYF
clone size: -; J gene: TRBJ2-1; D gene: -; V gene: TRBV6-5; CDR3 DNA: TGTGCCAGCAGTTCACCTCAGGGAAATGAGCAGTTCTTC; CDR3 protein: CASSSPQGNEQFF
clone size: -; J gene: TRBJ2-3; D gene: TRBD1; V gene: TRBV6-4; CDR3 DNA: TGTGCCAGCAGCCCCGGGACAGCCTCCCGGGATACGCAGTATTTT; CDR3 protein: CASSPGTASRDTQYF
clone size: -; J gene: TRBJ1-4; D gene: TRBD1; V gene: TRBV5-1; CDR3 DNA: TGCGCCAGCAGCCCACAGGGGAGCGGTGAAAAACTGTTTTTT; CDR3 protein: CASSPQGSGEKLFF
clone size: -; J gene: TRBJ1-4; D gene: TRBD1; V gene: TRBV7-2; CDR3 DNA: TGTGCCAGCAGCCCAGGGGGCGCGGATGAAAAACTGTTTTTT; CDR3 protein: CASSPGGADEKLFF
clone size: -; J gene: TRBJ2-7; D gene: TRBD2; V gene: TRBV7-9; CDR3 DNA: TGTGCCAGCAGCCCCCCCGGACTAGCGGGAGTTGAGCAGTACTTC; CDR3 protein: CASSPPGLAGVEQYF
clone size: -; J gene: TRBJ2-7; D gene: -; V gene: TRBV5-1; CDR3 DNA: TGCGCCAGCAGCCGGGGCCCGGGGTTCGATGCATACGAGCAGTACTTC; CDR3 protein: CASSRGPGFDAYEQYF
clone size: -; J gene: TRBJ2-2; D gene: -; V gene: TRBV11-3; CDR3 DNA: TGTGCCAGCAGCTTCCTGTCCACCGGGGAGCTGTTTTTT; CDR3 protein: CASSFLSTGELFF
clone size: -; J gene: TRBJ1-1; D gene: -; V gene: TRBV7-9; CDR3 DNA: TGTGCCAGCAGTTCCGCCTGGCAGAACACTGAAGCTTTCTTT; CDR3 protein: CASSSAWQNTEAFF
clone size: -; J gene: TRBJ2-3; D gene: -; V gene: TRBV5-4; CDR3 DNA: TGTGCCAGCAGCTTGGCCGTCACGGGCTCCACAGATACGCAGTATTTT; CDR3 protein: CASSLAVTGSTDTQYF
clone size: -; J gene: TRBJ1-4; D gene: -; V gene: TRBV6-6; CDR3 DNA: TGTGCCAGCAGACCTACCGCGAGCGGCAATGAAAAACTGTTTTTT; CDR3 protein: CASRPTASGNEKLFF
clone size: -; J gene: TRBJ1-2; D gene: -; V gene: TRBV28; CDR3 DNA: TGTGCCAGCAGGCTACTACAGGGCGGGCTGGACTATGGCTACACCTTC; CDR3 protein: CASRLLQGGLDYGYTF
clone size: -; J gene: TRBJ2-3; D gene: -; V gene: TRBV29-1; CDR3 DNA: TGCAGCGTTGAAGAGCCCTCAGATACGCAGTATTTT; CDR3 protein: CSVEEPSDTQYF
clone size: -; J gene: TRBJ2-7; D gene: TRBD1; V gene: TRBV4-1; CDR3 DNA: TGCGCCAGCAGCCAGAGGCAGGGGGCTCTCGAGCAGTACTTC; CDR3 protein: CASSQRQGALEQYF
clone size: -; J gene: TRBJ2-7; D gene: -; V gene: TRBV5-1; CDR3 DNA: TGCGCCAGCAGCTTGGACGGGTTCTCCTACGAGCAGTACTTC; CDR3 protein: CASSLDGFSYEQYF
clone size: -; J gene: TRBJ2-4; D gene: -; V gene: TRBV11-2; CDR3 DNA: TGTGCCAGCAGCTCGGGCCCCGGAGGGGCCAAAAACATTCAGTACTTC; CDR3 protein: CASSSGPGGAKNIQYF
clone size: -; J gene: TRBJ1-1; D gene: -; V gene: TRBV7-3; CDR3 DNA: TGTGCCAGCAGCCCCCGGGCGGATAACACTGAAGCTTTCTTT; CDR3 protein: CASSPRADNTEAFF
clone size: -; J gene: TRBJ2-2; D gene: -; V gene: TRBV6-1; CDR3 DNA: TGTGCCTCCCGACTCGGGAACACCGGGGAGCTGTTTTTT; CDR3 protein: CASRLGNTGELFF
clone size: few; J gene: TRBJ1-1; D gene: -; V gene: TRBV5-1; CDR3 DNA: TGCGCCAGCAGCTTGGCACAGAATCTGAACACTGAAGCTTTCTTT; CDR3 protein: CASSLAQNLNTEAFF
clone size: once; J gene: TRBJ2-2; D gene: -; V gene: TRBV5-1; CDR3 DNA: TGCGCCAGCAGCTTGGAGCTAGGCGGGGTTGACACCGGGGAGCTGTTTTTT; CDR3 protein: CASSLELGGVDTGELFF
clone size: -; J gene: TRBJ2-3; D gene: TRBD2; V gene: TRBV7-2; CDR3 DNA: TGTGCCAGCAGCTTAGTAGGGACTAGCGGGACGCGAGGGGATACGCAGTATTTT; CDR3 protein: CASSLVGTSGTRGDTQYF
clone size: -; J gene: TRBJ1-1; D gene: TRBD1; V gene: TRBV28; CDR3 DNA: TGTGCCAGCAGAGGACGACAGGGGTGGACTGAAGCTTTCTTT; CDR3 protein: CASRGRQGWTEAFF
clone size: -; J gene: TRBJ2-1; D gene: -; V gene: TRBV7-9; CDR3 DNA: TGTGCCAGCAGCTTAGGCCTTCACAATGAGCAGTTCTTC; CDR3 protein: CASSLGLHNEQFF
clone size: -; J gene: TRBJ2-2; D gene: TRBD2; V gene: TRBV6-4; CDR3 DNA: TGTGCCAGCAGCCCCGGGACTAGCTTCGGGGAGCTGTTTTTT; CDR3 protein: CASSPGTSFGELFF
clone size: -; J gene: TRBJ2-5; D gene: -; V gene: TRBV19; CDR3 DNA: TGTGCCAGTACCTCGGGCCGGGGAGAGAAGGAGACCCAGTACTTC; CDR3 protein: CASTSGRGEKETQYF
clone size: -; J gene: TRBJ2-5; D gene: -; V gene: TRBV19; CDR3 DNA: TGTGCCAGTAGCTCGCTTTCGGGAGTAGAGACCCAGTACTTC; CDR3 protein: CASSSLSGVETQYF